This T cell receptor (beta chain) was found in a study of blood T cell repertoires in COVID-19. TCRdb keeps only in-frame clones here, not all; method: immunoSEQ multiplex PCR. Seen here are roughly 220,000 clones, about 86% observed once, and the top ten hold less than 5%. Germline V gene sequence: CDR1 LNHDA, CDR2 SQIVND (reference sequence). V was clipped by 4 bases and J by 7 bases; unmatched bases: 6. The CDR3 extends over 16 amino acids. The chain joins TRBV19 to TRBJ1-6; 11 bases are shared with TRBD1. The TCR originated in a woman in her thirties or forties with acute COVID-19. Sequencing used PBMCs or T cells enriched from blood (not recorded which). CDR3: CASSTSGTGGNSPLHF. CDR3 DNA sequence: TGTGCCAGTAGTACCTCCGGGACAGGGGGGAATTCACCCCTCCACTTT. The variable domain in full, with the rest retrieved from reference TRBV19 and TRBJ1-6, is DGGITQSPKYLFRKEGQNVTLSCEQNLNHDAMYWYRQDPGQGLRLIYYSQIVNDFQKGDIAEGYSVSREKKESFPLTVTSAQKNPTAFYLCASSTSGTGGNSPLHFGNGTRLTVT.